This T cell receptor (beta chain) was identified in a study of cytomegalovirus exposure and HLA in healthy donors. Profiled with immunoSEQ multiplex PCR; TCRdb holds only in-frame clones, not every one. The table includes about 250,000 clones, 87% detected once. This sequence originates from a man between 18 and 35 years old in good health and CMV-seropositive. Sequencing was carried out using PBMCs.

Here the CDR3 reads CASSLDSADTQYF. CDR3 DNA: TGTGCCAGCAGCTTAGATAGCGCGGATACGCAGTATTTT. The chain combines TRBV7-9 with TRBJ2-3; D might be TRBD2 (5 bases). V was shortened by 1 base and J by 6 bases, with 8 bases between the two germline ends. Germline V gene lookup returns CDR1 SEHNR and CDR2 FQNEAQ (reference sequence). This CDR3 has 13 amino acids.